Below, 30 T cell receptor beta chains from the same sample are listed, as sequenced in a study of blood T cell repertoires in COVID-19. Only in-frame clones appear in the TCRdb table, and some are missing; sequencing was by immunoSEQ multiplex PCR. The sample yields 45,000 or so clones, 86% seen once. Sequenced input: peripheral blood. The receptor source for this set is a human donor in a cohort sampled during active COVID-19.

The chain has TRBV6-6 and TRBJ2-1, with no clear D. The V end lost 7 bases, the J end lost 5 bases, and 12 bases lay between the germline ends. This CDR3 is built from 13 residues. Germline V gives CDR1 MNHNY, CDR2 SVGAGI (reference sequence). The CDR3 DNA sequence: TGTGCCAGCATCCAAACCCGGGACAATGAGCAGTTCTTC. Its protein product is CASIQTRDNEQFF.

V is TRBV7-9 and J is TRBJ1-2, with TRBD1 as a possible D gene (6 bases). The germline V gene has CDR1 SEHNR and CDR2 FQNEAQ (reference sequence). CDR3 size: 13 residues. V was pared by 6 bases and J by 4 bases, with 12 bases between. The CDR3 DNA reads as TGTGCCAGCAGAACAACAGGGCCCTATGGCTACACCTTC. It yields the protein CASRTTGPYGYTF.

The chain recombines TRBV5-1 with TRBJ2-1, with D possibly being TRBD2 (5 bases). The length of the CDR3 is 15 residues. V shed 4 bases and J shed 2 bases, with 13 bases lying between them. Looked up from germline, CDR1 is SGHRS and CDR2 is YFSETQ. The CDR3 DNA is TGCGCCAGCAGCCCCGAGGCGGGTCCCTACAATGAGCAGTTCTTC. Encoded protein: CASSPEAGPYNEQFF.

This clone was detected only once. The chain is built from TRBV2 and TRBJ2-7; 7 nucleotides align to TRBD2. CDR1 is SNHLY and CDR2 is FYNNEI in the germline V gene. V lost 7 bases and J lost 2; bases outside the gene matches: 8. This CDR3 region has 14 residues. The CDR3 nucleotides read TGTGCCAGCAATAGTCTAGCGGCTACCTACGAGCAGTACTTC. Residues: CASNSLAATYEQYF.

This sequence joins TRBV12-3 or TRBV12-4 and TRBJ1-2; 10 positions agree with TRBD1. This CDR3 has 13 residues. J lost 3 bases, V lost 9 bases, and 4 bases had no gene match. DNA for the CDR3: TGTGCCAGTGGACAGGGGGACGACTATGGCTACACCTTC. It translates to CASGQGDDYGYTF.

The chain has TRBV4-1 and TRBJ2-1; 10 positions agree with TRBD2. Germline V CDR1 and CDR2: MGHRA, YSYEKL. Trimming removed 1 base from V and 5 bases from J; junction bases left unmatched: 5. This CDR3 region has 16 residues. DNA of the CDR3: TGCGCCAGCAGCCAAGCAGGGACTAGCGCCAACAATGAGCAGTTCTTC. Amino acids: CASSQAGTSANNEQFF.

The V and J genes are TRBV7-2 and TRBJ2-4; the D is unclear. Germline assignment: CDR1 SGHTA and CDR2 FQGNSA. CDR3 length: 16 amino acids. Trimming removed 5 bases at V and 0 bases at J, with 14 bases between. CDR3 sequence (DNA): TGTGCCAGCAGCACTCCCCCCCTCCTAGCCAAAAACATTCAGTACTTC. The encoded protein is CASSTPPLLAKNIQYF.

V is TRBV11-2 and J is TRBJ2-2, with 12 bases matching TRBD2. The germline gives CDR1 SGHAT, CDR2 FQNNGV. The CDR3 is 14 amino acids. Trimming cost V 4 bases and J 10 bases; bases outside gene matches: 4. Written as DNA, the CDR3 is TGTGCCAGCAGCTCTAGCGGGGGGGCGATGGAGCTGTTTTTT. Translating it yields CASSSSGGAMELFF.

The chain couples TRBV7-8 to TRBJ2-3; a possible D gene is TRBD2 (6 bases). CDR1 is SGHVS and CDR2 is FQNEAQ in the germline V gene. V lost 1 base and J 4 bases, leaving 12 bases between the germline ends. The CDR3 is made up of 15 amino acids. This chain's CDR3 is CASSLEATGADTQYF. The CDR3 DNA reads TGTGCCAGCAGCTTAGAGGCGACGGGGGCAGATACGCAGTATTTT.

This chain uses TRBV5-6 with TRBJ1-2, with no clear D. Trimming stripped 0 bases from V and 4 bases from J, with 13 bases between. The CDR3 sequence is 15 residues long. The germline V gene encodes CDR1 SGHDT and CDR2 YYEEEE. The CDR3 DNA is TGTGCCAGCAGCTTGGCGGGTGCAATATTCTATGGCTACACCTTC. Protein sequence: CASSLAGAIFYGYTF. Full variable domain (missing parts from reference TRBV5-6 and TRBJ1-2): DAGVTQSPTHLIKTRGQQVTLRCSPKSGHDTVSWYQQALGQGPQFIFQYYEEEERQRGNFPDRFSGHQFPNYSSELNVNALLLGDSALYLCASSLAGAIFYGYTFGSGTRLTVV.

This sequence joins TRBV6-5 and TRBJ2-5, with 9 nucleotides matching TRBD2. The CDR3 runs 12 residues. Germline CDR1 MNHEY, CDR2 SVGAGI. This chain's CDR3 is CAASGVGETQYF. The CDR3 DNA reads as TGTGCGGCTAGCGGGGTGGGAGAGACCCAGTACTTC.

This chain connects TRBV6-5 to TRBJ1-1; D perhaps matches TRBD1 (6 bases). This CDR3 has 16 amino acids. The V end lost 3 bases, the J end lost 5 bases, and 19 bases lay between the germline ends. Germline CDR1 and CDR2: MNHEY and SVGAGI. The CDR3 DNA reads as TGTGCCAGCAGTTATTCCTTAGGGGGGGGCGATACTGAAGCTTTCTTT. As protein: CASSYSLGGGDTEAFF.

This clone appeared once. V is TRBV30 and J is TRBJ1-2; D is unresolved. The V end lost 3 bases, the J end lost 7 bases, and 12 bases lay between the germline ends. The CDR3 loop spans 12 amino acids. The germline V gene has CDR1 GTSNPN and CDR2 SVGIG (reference sequence). CDR3 sequence: CAWSTFSGGYTF. CDR3 in DNA: TGTGCCTGGAGCACATTTAGCGGTGGCTACACCTTC.

This sequence joins TRBV7-9 and TRBJ2-1; possibly TRBD1 for D (6 bases). V was cut by 0 bases and J by 6 bases, with 12 bases left in between. CDR1 and CDR2 from the germline V gene are SEHNR and FQNEAQ (reference sequence). This CDR3 contains 15 residues. The CDR3, as DNA: TGTGCCAGCAGCTTAGCCGAGGGGGTGATCAATGAGCAGTTCTTC. It codes for CASSLAEGVINEQFF.

V usage is TRBV7-9 and J usage is TRBJ2-3; the D gene is possibly TRBD1 (5 bases). Trimming shortened V by 3 bases and J by 7 bases, and 11 bases separated the two germline ends. CDR1 and CDR2 (germline): SEHNR, FQNEAQ (reference sequence). CDR3 size: 13 residues. CDR3 residues: CASSLGQTNTQYF. The DNA of the CDR3 is TGTGCCAGCAGCTTGGGGCAAACGAATACGCAGTATTTT.

This chain joins TRBV14 and TRBJ1-2; D call uncertain. Germline lookup yields CDR1 SGHDN and CDR2 FVKESK. The V end lost 4 bases, the J end lost 8 bases, and 14 bases lay between the germline ends. This CDR3 is built from 13 residues. In DNA, the CDR3 is TGTGCCAGCAGCCTCGCGGGGTTTTCGGGCTACACCTTC. Amino acids: CASSLAGFSGYTF.

The chain links TRBV27 to TRBJ1-6; a possible D gene is TRBD1 (6 bases). Trimming took off 2 bases at V and 11 bases at J, with 16 bases between the two ends. Per germline, CDR1 MNHEY and CDR2 SMNVEV (reference sequence). This CDR3 is 15 amino acids long. As DNA, the CDR3 is TGTGCCAGCAGTTTAGGGGGGGCGGGGTCTCCACCCCTCCACTTT. This sequence encodes CASSLGGAGSPPLHF.

The chain carries TRBV6-6 and TRBJ1-3; unclear D gene. The germline V gene encodes CDR1 MNHNY and CDR2 SVGAGI (reference sequence). The CDR3 loop spans 15 amino acids. The V end lost 0 bases, the J end lost 2 bases, and 8 bases lay between the germline ends. CDR3 residues: CASSYSATTGNTIYF. In nucleotides, the CDR3 is TGTGCCAGCAGTTACTCAGCGACGACTGGAAACACCATATATTTT.

The rearrangement joins TRBV6-5 to TRBJ1-6; no clear D. The CDR3 totals 13 residues. From germline, CDR1 is MNHEY and CDR2 SVGAGI. The CDR3 region is CAGGRDYNSPLHF. The CDR3 coding sequence is TGTGCAGGAGGACGGGATTATAATTCACCCCTCCACTTT.

This chain joins TRBV5-6 and TRBJ1-2, with D perhaps TRBD1 (5 bases). With 4 bases removed from V and 1 base from J, the gap between germline ends came to 8 bases. There are 13 residues in the CDR3. CDR1 is SGHDT and CDR2 is YYEEEE in the germline V gene. The CDR3 DNA is TGTGCCAGCAGCCCGGGGGTTAACTATGGCTACACCTTC. This encodes CASSPGVNYGYTF.

V gene TRBV4-3 combines with J gene TRBJ2-7; 9 nucleotides line up with TRBD1. The ends lost 1 base at V and 5 bases at J; junction bases unmatched: 12. Germline V CDR1 and CDR2: LGHNA, YSLEER. The CDR3 consists of 17 residues. The CDR3 loop reads CASSQGDLGQGFHEQYF. The DNA for the CDR3 is TGCGCCAGCAGCCAAGGGGATTTGGGACAGGGCTTCCACGAGCAGTACTTC.

J is TRBJ2-7 and V is TRBV13, with TRBD1 identical over 8 bases. V was clipped by 7 bases and J by 4 bases; unmatched bases: 12. The length of the CDR3 is 15 residues. Germline CDR1 reads PRHDT; CDR2 reads FYEKMQ (reference sequence). CDR3 coding DNA: TGTGCCAGCACCAGAGGGGAGGACAGGGAATACGAGCAGTACTTC. Translating it yields CASTRGEDREYEQYF.

Here the CDR3 DNA reads TGTGCCAGCAGTTCGTGGGAGGACACTGAAGCTTTCTTT. Its translation is CASSSWEDTEAFF. The chain has TRBV6-5 and TRBJ1-1, with D hard to call. Trimming removed 4 bases from V and 3 bases from J, with 9 bases in between. Germline loops: CDR1 MNHEY, CDR2 SVGAGI. CDR3 size: 13 residues.

This chain's CDR3 is CASSEGGTGVYEQYF. DNA of the CDR3: TGTGCCAGCAGCGAGGGGGGGACAGGGGTTTACGAGCAGTACTTC. The chain has TRBV9 and TRBJ2-7; 10 bases fit TRBD1. This CDR3 has 15 residues. Trimming removed 3 bases from V and 4 bases from J; junction bases left unmatched: 7. Germline CDR1 and CDR2: SGDLS and YYNGEE.

This clone showed up just once. CDR3 nucleotides: TGTGCCAGCAGCTTCGGACTTAACAATGAGCAGTTCTTC. Amino acid sequence: CASSFGLNNEQFF. J is TRBJ2-1 and V is TRBV7-2; D may be TRBD2 (5 bases). Trimming took off 3 bases at V and 5 bases at J, with 8 bases between the two ends. CDR1 SGHTA and CDR2 FQGNSA come from the germline V gene. The CDR3 contains 13 residues.

The J gene is TRBJ2-1, the V gene TRBV5-1; perhaps TRBD2 as D (6 bases). This CDR3 region has 15 residues. CDR1 SGHRS and CDR2 YFSETQ come from the germline V gene. V was cut by 4 bases and J by 4 bases, with 15 bases left in between. The CDR3, as DNA: TGCGCCAGCAGCCTCCCGGGGGTGAGGTACAATGAGCAGTTCTTC. Its protein is CASSLPGVRYNEQFF.

DNA of the CDR3: TGTGCCAGCAGCGGTTCTAGCGGGGGGATCTACAATGAGCAGTTCTTC. This sequence encodes CASSGSSGGIYNEQFF. The genes are TRBV9 and TRBJ2-1; 11 bases align to TRBD2. The CDR3 has 16 amino acids. Unmatched junction bases numbered 5, after V lost 3 bases and J lost 3 bases. CDR1 is SGDLS and CDR2 is YYNGEE in the germline V gene.

This clone was counted a few times. The chain carries TRBV5-4 and TRBJ1-3; D not resolved. The CDR3 has 15 amino acids. Germline lookup yields CDR1 SGHNT and CDR2 YYREEE (reference sequence). Between the trimmed V and J ends, which lost 4 bases and 4 bases, there was a span of 15 bases. The CDR3 nucleotides read TGTGCCAGCAGCACCTACAGTGCCGCCGGAAACACCATATATTTT. Its protein product is CASSTYSAAGNTIYF. Looking up the rest from reference TRBV5-4 and TRBJ1-3 gives the full variable domain: ETGVTQSPTHLIKTRGQQVTLRCSSQSGHNTVSWYQQALGQGPQFIFQYYREEENGRGNFPPRFSGLQFPNYSSELNVNALELDDSALYLCASSTYSAAGNTIYFGEGSWLTVV.

The rearrangement links TRBV6-2 or TRBV6-3 to TRBJ1-5; TRBD1 matches at 7 bases. Germline-derived CDR1 and CDR2 are MNHEY and SVGEGT. This CDR3 contains 15 residues. V lost 6 bases and J lost 4; bases outside the gene matches: 9. The CDR3 protein is CASSQTGPLNQPQHF. CDR3 nucleotide sequence: TGTGCCAGCAGCCAGACAGGGCCACTTAATCAGCCCCAGCATTTT.

The chain couples TRBV7-2 to TRBJ1-4, with D perhaps TRBD1 (6 bases). The CDR3 contains 16 residues. V dropped 5 bases and J dropped 7 bases, with 20 bases sitting between them. From germline, CDR1 is SGHTA and CDR2 FQGNSA. The DNA for the CDR3 is TGTGCCAGCAGCCTCCAGGGGATGGGGGAACCTGAAAAACTGTTTTTT. Translated: CASSLQGMGEPEKLFF. The entire variable domain, with the rest obtained from reference TRBV7-2 and TRBJ1-4, is as follows: GAGVSQSPSNKVTEKGKDVELRCDPISGHTALYWYRQSLGQGLEFLIYFQGNSAPDKSGLPSDRFSAERTGGSVSTLTIQRTQQEDSAVYLCASSLQGMGEPEKLFFGSGTQLSVL.